One and the same sample provided the 28 T cell receptor beta chains below, sequenced in a study of shared clonotypes between healthy human individuals. Profiling relied on immunoSEQ multiplex PCR, and the TCRdb table lists in-frame clones only, not all of them. The sample yields roughly 2.5 million clones, approximately 92% seen once. Specimen: naive CD4+ T cells sorted from blood. The sample's subset: CD45RA+ positively selected. The receptors were sampled from a man between 18 and 35 years old in good health.

The rearrangement links TRBV10-1 to TRBJ1-1; D uncertain. With 3 bases removed from V and 8 bases from J, the gap between germline ends came to 16 bases. The length of the CDR3 is 14 residues. CDR1 and CDR2 from the germline V gene are WNHNN and SYGVQD (reference sequence). The CDR3 is CASSDSPGVPEAFF. DNA of the CDR3: TGCGCCAGCAGTGACTCCCCCGGGGTACCCGAAGCTTTCTTT.

The gene calls are TRBV5-8 and TRBJ1-5; D might be TRBD1 (5 bases). There are 15 residues in the CDR3. Germline loops: CDR1 SGHTS, CDR2 YDEGEE. Deletions cut 4 bases from V and 1 base from J, with 12 bases between. CDR3 amino acids: CASSPRVLSNQPQHF. The CDR3, as DNA: TGTGCCAGCAGCCCCAGGGTTCTGAGCAATCAGCCCCAGCATTTT.

This clone showed up just a few times. This sequence joins TRBV29-1 and TRBJ1-1, with a possible D match to TRBD1 (5 bases). Trimming removed 6 bases from V and 4 bases from J, with 18 bases in between. The length of the CDR3 is 14 residues. Germline lookup yields CDR1 SQVTM and CDR2 ANQGSEA. As DNA, the CDR3 is TGCAGCGTGGCACCGGGACTTCAGGGCACTGAAGCTTTCTTT. Amino acids: CSVAPGLQGTEAFF. Drawing the rest from reference TRBV29-1 and TRBJ1-1, the complete variable domain is SAVISQKPSRDICQRGTSLTIQCQVDSQVTMMFWYRQQPGQSLTLIATANQGSEATYESGFVIDKFPISRPNLTFSTLTVSNMSPEDSSIYLCSVAPGLQGTEAFFGQGTRLTVV.

The gene calls are TRBV2 and TRBJ2-2; a possible D gene is TRBD1 (6 bases). The CDR3 consists of 15 residues. V gave up 2 bases and J gave up 4 bases, with 11 bases separating them. The germline V gene has CDR1 SNHLY and CDR2 FYNNEI. As DNA, the CDR3 is TGTGCCAGCAGTGAAAGGCTAGGGGGCACCGGGGAGCTGTTTTTT. This sequence encodes CASSERLGGTGELFF. The full variable domain, completed using reference TRBV2 and TRBJ2-2, is EPEVTQTPSHQVTQMGQEVILRCVPISNHLYFYWYRQILGQKVEFLVSFYNNEISEKSEIFDDQFSVERPDGSNFTLKIRSTKLEDSAMYFCASSERLGGTGELFFGEGSRLTVL.

This chain links TRBV21-1 with TRBJ1-4. TRBV21-1 corresponds to a pseudogene. There are 15 residues in the CDR3. The CDR3 region has the DNA TGTGCCAGCAGCAAACGTCCGGGTTGGAGCGAAAAACTGTTTTTT. As protein: CASSKRPGWSEKLFF.

The chain is built from TRBV2 and TRBJ1-1; D gene ambiguous. The V end lost 11 bases, the J end lost 0 bases, and 13 bases lay between the germline ends. CDR1 is SNHLY and CDR2 is FYNNEI in the germline V gene. The CDR3 is 13 residues long. CDR3 sequence (DNA): TGTGCCGGATCTGACGACATGAACACTGAAGCTTTCTTT. Translated: CAGSDDMNTEAFF.

The CDR3 bases are TGTGCCAGCAGCTTATTTTCCGGGACAGGCACCGGGGAGCTGTTTTTT. It specifies CASSLFSGTGTGELFF. The genes are TRBV7-3 and TRBJ2-2, with TRBD1 matching over 8 bases. Losses at the gene ends were 2 bases for V and 4 bases for J; bases not matched to a gene: 6. CDR3 length equals 16 residues. From germline, CDR1 is SGHTA and CDR2 FQGTGA. The complete variable domain, with remaining parts taken from reference TRBV7-3 and TRBJ2-2, reads GAGVSQTPSNKVTEKGKYVELRCDPISGHTALYWYRQSLGQGPEFLIYFQGTGAADDSGLPNDRFFAVRPEGSVSTLKIQRTERGDSAVYLCASSLFSGTGTGELFFGEGSRLTVL.

V and J are TRBV25-1 and TRBJ2-7, with 10 nucleotides matching TRBD2. The CDR3 covers 15 residues. Trimming removed 2 bases from V and 5 bases from J; junction bases left unmatched: 6. In germline, CDR1 is MGHDK, CDR2 SYGVNS. In DNA, the CDR3 is TGTGCCAGCAGTGAAAGCGGGGGGGTCATCCACGAGCAGTACTTC. This encodes CASSESGGVIHEQYF.

The chain couples TRBV5-6 to TRBJ1-3; no reliable D call. Trimming removed 0 bases at V and 1 base at J, with 11 bases between. CDR1 and CDR2 from the germline V gene are SGHDT and YYEEEE. The CDR3 has 16 residues. The CDR3 region has the DNA TGTGCCAGCAGCTTGGTTGGCGGCCGATCTGGAAACACCATATATTTT. Protein: CASSLVGGRSGNTIYF.

V and J are TRBV30 and TRBJ2-1, with 9 bases identical to TRBD2. This CDR3 comprises 15 residues. Germline V gene lookup returns CDR1 GTSNPN and CDR2 SVGIG (reference sequence). The J segment lost 3 bases and the V segment lost 7 bases, leaving 10 bases of the junction unmatched. In nucleotides, the CDR3 is TGTGCCTACCACCCGGCGGGGGGGGGCTACAATGAGCAGTTCTTC. Translated, it gives CAYHPAGGGYNEQFF.

With respect to this clone: Other nucleotide sequences from this sample produce the same CDR3. The CDR3 DNA sequence: TGTGCCAGCAACCGACTGCAAGAGACCCAGTACTTC. Its translation is CASNRLQETQYF. This chain joins TRBV2 and TRBJ2-5, with unresolved D. From germline, CDR1 is SNHLY and CDR2 FYNNEI. The CDR3 runs to 12 residues. V was cut by 7 bases and J by 2 bases, with 8 bases left in between.

This clone was seen a few times. The chain uses TRBV6-6 and TRBJ2-5; D unclear. This CDR3 has 15 residues. V shed 1 base and J shed 1 base, with 10 bases lying between them. Germline CDR1 is MNHNY and CDR2 is SVGAGI (reference sequence). The CDR3 bases are TGTGCCAGCAGTTACTTCGACACCCTCCAAGAGACCCAGTACTTC. The encoded protein is CASSYFDTLQETQYF.

A remark on this clone: An end of the junction does not agree with germline; a read error may underlie this. The chain has TRBV4-1 and TRBJ2-7, with D maybe TRBD1 (7 bases). Germline lookup yields CDR1 MGHRA and CDR2 YSYEKL. The CDR3 has 14 residues. Written as DNA, the CDR3 is TGCGCCAGCAGCCGGGCAGGGGGGTCCTACAAGCAGTACTTC. It translates to CASSRAGGSYKQYF.

The chain is built from TRBV6-4 and TRBJ1-1; possible D gene TRBD1, 6 bases. This CDR3 has 14 residues. CDR1 MRHNA and CDR2 SNTAGT come from the germline V gene. V shed 3 bases and J shed 6 bases, with 14 bases lying between them. This CDR3 reads CASSELGGASEAFF. The CDR3 region has the DNA TGTGCCAGCAGTGAGCTCGGGGGCGCGTCTGAAGCTTTCTTT.

The rearrangement uses TRBV14 and TRBJ2-3; possible D gene TRBD2, 5 bases. The CDR3 is 16 residues long. V lost 0 bases and J lost 4, with 14 bases in between. Germline-derived CDR1 and CDR2 are SGHDN and FVKESK. CDR3: CASSQEEASSPDTQYF. In DNA form, the CDR3 reads TGTGCCAGCAGCCAAGAAGAGGCTAGCAGCCCAGATACGCAGTATTTT.

The CDR3: CASSLNWTGGRNSPLHF. The CDR3 DNA is TGTGCCAGCAGTTTAAACTGGACAGGGGGACGTAATTCACCCCTCCACTTT. The chain links TRBV27 to TRBJ1-6, with 10 positions matching TRBD1. CDR1 and CDR2 from the germline V gene are MNHEY and SMNVEV (reference sequence). This CDR3 comprises 17 residues. Losses at the gene ends were 2 bases for V and 6 bases for J; bases not matched to a gene: 7.

This rearrangement joins TRBV6-5 to TRBJ2-2; D not resolved. The CDR3 sequence is 13 residues long. The V gene lost 8 bases and the J gene lost 6 bases, with 13 bases spanning the gap. Germline values: CDR1 MNHEY, CDR2 SVGAGI. CDR3 sequence reads: CASRPFVAGELFF. For the CDR3, the DNA is TGTGCCAGCCGGCCATTTGTGGCCGGGGAGCTGTTTTTT.

The chain couples TRBV5-4 to TRBJ2-2; D is unresolved. The CDR3 is 14 residues long. Per the germline V gene, CDR1 is SGHNT and CDR2 is YYREEE (reference sequence). V was shortened by 0 bases and J by 0 bases, with 3 bases between the two germline ends. Here the CDR3 DNA reads TGTGCCAGCAGCTTGGAGGCGAACACCGGGGAGCTGTTTTTT. Amino acid sequence: CASSLEANTGELFF.

Regarding this clone: Other DNA sequences within the sample encode an identical CDR3. This chain joins TRBV5-1 and TRBJ2-5, with D hard to call. V gave up 5 bases and J gave up 1 base, with 9 bases separating them. The CDR3 covers 13 residues. From germline, CDR1 is SGHRS and CDR2 YFSETQ. As DNA, the CDR3 is TGCGCCAGCAGGAATACCGGCCAAGAGACCCAGTACTTC. Amino acids: CASRNTGQETQYF.

This chain joins TRBV4-3 and TRBJ2-2; 8 positions agree with TRBD2. Germline V gene data show CDR1 as LGHNA and CDR2 as YSLEER. V lost 4 bases, J lost 6 bases, and 16 bases stayed unmatched. This CDR3 region has 18 residues. CDR3 nucleotides: TGCGCCAGCAGCCTTCAGGGCAGCGGGAGATTTCTGGCCGGGGAGCTGTTTTTT. Translating it yields CASSLQGSGRFLAGELFF.

CDR3 sequence: CASSEEGEGIHF. Written as DNA, the CDR3 is TGTGCCAGCAGTGAAGAGGGAGAAGGTATCCACTTT. The chain has TRBV2 and TRBJ1-6; D remains ambiguous. Germline CDR1 and CDR2: SNHLY and FYNNEI. The CDR3 consists of 12 residues. Trimming removed 1 base at V and 17 bases at J, with 12 bases between. The whole variable domain, filled in from reference TRBV2 and TRBJ1-6, reads EPEVTQTPSHQVTQMGQEVILRCVPISNHLYFYWYRQILGQKVEFLVSFYNNEISEKSEIFDDQFSVERPDGSNFTLKIRSTKLEDSAMYFCASSEEGEGIHFGNGTRLTVT.

The CDR3 is CASSVGPEQFF. The CDR3 nucleotides read TGTGCCAGCAGTGTCGGTCCTGAGCAGTTCTTC. The chain employs TRBV25-1 and TRBJ2-1; D call uncertain. The germline gives CDR1 MGHDK, CDR2 SYGVNS. V shed 4 bases and J shed 9 bases, with 7 bases lying between them. The CDR3 contains 11 residues.

CDR3: CASSEPGAAAKNIQYF. DNA for the CDR3: TGCGCCAGCAGCGAACCAGGGGCAGCCGCCAAAAACATTCAGTACTTC. The rearrangement joins TRBV10-2 to TRBJ2-4; D perhaps matches TRBD1 (6 bases). Germline CDR1 is WSHSY and CDR2 is SAAADI. The CDR3 has 16 amino acids. V was pared by 6 bases and J by 1 base, with 16 bases between.

The chain uses TRBV14 and TRBJ2-4, with D uncertain. Germline V gene data show CDR1 as SGHDN and CDR2 as FVKESK. The CDR3 length is 13 residues. V lost 2 bases to trimming and J lost 0 bases, with 2 bases between them. This chain's CDR3 is CASSQLAKNIQYF. The CDR3 DNA is TGTGCCAGCAGCCAACTAGCCAAAAACATTCAGTACTTC.

Note on this clone: Additional DNA sequences in this sample encode the identical CDR3. The V call is TRBV30, the J call TRBJ2-7; D unclear. Deletions cut 3 bases from V and 3 bases from J, with 9 bases between. Germline CDR1 reads GTSNPN; CDR2 reads SVGIG (reference sequence). This CDR3 spans 12 amino acids. The CDR3 region has the DNA TGTGCCTGGAGCCTCTCCAGCTACGAGCAGTACTTC. Protein sequence: CAWSLSSYEQYF.

This chain connects TRBV5-1 to TRBJ2-7; 9 bases are shared with TRBD1. V trimming: 0 bases; J trimming: 6 bases; junction bases outside the gene matches: 4. The CDR3 length is 14 residues. Germline V lookup: CDR1 SGHRS, CDR2 YFSETQ. CDR3 in DNA: TGCGCCAGCAGCTTGGGAGGACAGGGGCGCGAGCAGTACTTC. Its protein product is CASSLGGQGREQYF.

The chain employs TRBV25-1 and TRBJ2-3; D gene uncertain. This CDR3 region has 11 residues. The ends were cut back, 5 bases at V and 6 bases at J, with 6 bases in the middle. From germline, CDR1 is MGHDK and CDR2 SYGVNS. In DNA, the CDR3 is TGTGCCAGCAGTCCTCGGGATACGCAGTATTTT. Amino acids: CASSPRDTQYF.

The chain is built from TRBV7-2 and TRBJ2-5, with TRBD2 matching 7 bases. This CDR3 spans 15 amino acids. V was clipped by 0 bases and J by 2 bases; unmatched bases: 3. Per germline, CDR1 SGHTA and CDR2 FQGNSA. CDR3 loop: CASSLASGHQETQYF. In DNA, the CDR3 is TGTGCCAGCAGCTTAGCTAGCGGGCATCAAGAGACCCAGTACTTC.